This TCR beta chain was profiled in a study of T and B cells in COVID-19 patients. Per the germline V gene, CDR1 is MNHEY and CDR2 is SVGEGT. The CDR3 has 14 residues. Trimming took 5 bases from V and 4 from J; bases not matched to a gene: 3. TRB rearrangements were amplified by multiplex PCR with BIOMED2 TRB-A/B primers. MiXCR, applied by TCRdb to the multiplex PCR reads, yields one record per CDR3 protein. The sample yields hundreds of distinct CDR3 sequences, roughly 24% seen once. Blood genomic DNA input for TRB amplification was 250-500 ng. This clonotype ranks as large. The sequenced material came from blood. The source is a human donor with active COVID-19. The chain uses TRBV6-2 or TRBV6-3 and TRBJ2-3, with TRBD2 matching over 10 bases. The CDR3 DNA is TGTGCCAGCAGTCTGGGACTAGCGCCAGATACGCAGTATTTT. This codes for CASSLGLAPDTQYF.